The 5 T cell receptor beta chains below were found in one sample sequenced in a study of blood T cell repertoires in COVID-19. Profiled with immunoSEQ multiplex PCR; TCRdb holds only in-frame clones, not every one. The sample holds 150,000 or so clones, about 80% seen once. Sequencing input: peripheral blood. The receptors shown here come from a woman aged 55-75 years with COVID-19, enrolled during active disease.

This chain connects TRBV24-1 to TRBJ1-4; 7 bases are a match to TRBD1. The CDR3 runs to 16 residues. With V trimmed by 3 bases and J by 0 bases, 3 bases remained unmatched. CDR1 and CDR2 (germline): KGHDR, SFDVKD. This CDR3 is CATSDPGTATNEKLFF. The DNA of the CDR3 is TGTGCCACCAGTGATCCCGGGACAGCAACTAATGAAAAACTGTTTTTT.

The chain combines TRBV18 with TRBJ2-2, with 7 positions matching TRBD1. Per germline, CDR1 KGHSH and CDR2 LQKENI. The J segment lost 4 bases and the V segment lost 3 bases, leaving 5 bases of the junction unmatched. This CDR3 spans 15 amino acids. The CDR3 sequence is CASSPPTGPTGELFF. The CDR3 DNA sequence: TGTGCCAGCTCACCGCCGACAGGGCCCACCGGGGAGCTGTTTTTT.

The genes are TRBV4-1 and TRBJ2-7; 7 nucleotides match TRBD1. Germline CDR1 is MGHRA and CDR2 is YSYEKL. There are 14 residues in the CDR3. After removal of 4 bases from V and 0 bases from J, the junction contained 3 bases not matched to a gene. CDR3 in amino acids: CASSPRGSSYEQYF. The CDR3 DNA sequence: TGCGCCAGCAGCCCCAGGGGGAGCTCCTACGAGCAGTACTTC.

This chain joins TRBV19 and TRBJ1-4; tentatively, D is TRBD1 (6 bases). The germline V gene has CDR1 LNHDA and CDR2 SQIVND (reference sequence). The V end lost 7 bases, the J end lost 8 bases, and 17 bases lay between the germline ends. The CDR3 totals 14 residues. CDR3 in DNA: TGTGCCAGTAAGCCAACAGGGAGAGGGGAAAAACTGTTTTTT. Amino acid sequence: CASKPTGRGEKLFF.

This clone has a handful of counts. The chain combines TRBV29-1 with TRBJ1-4; D call uncertain. V lost 7 bases and J lost 5, with 5 bases in between. The CDR3 totals 10 residues. Per germline, CDR1 SQVTM and CDR2 ANQGSEA. CDR3 coding DNA: TGCAGCGCCTTGAATGAAAAACTGTTTTTT. Translation gives CSALNEKLFF.